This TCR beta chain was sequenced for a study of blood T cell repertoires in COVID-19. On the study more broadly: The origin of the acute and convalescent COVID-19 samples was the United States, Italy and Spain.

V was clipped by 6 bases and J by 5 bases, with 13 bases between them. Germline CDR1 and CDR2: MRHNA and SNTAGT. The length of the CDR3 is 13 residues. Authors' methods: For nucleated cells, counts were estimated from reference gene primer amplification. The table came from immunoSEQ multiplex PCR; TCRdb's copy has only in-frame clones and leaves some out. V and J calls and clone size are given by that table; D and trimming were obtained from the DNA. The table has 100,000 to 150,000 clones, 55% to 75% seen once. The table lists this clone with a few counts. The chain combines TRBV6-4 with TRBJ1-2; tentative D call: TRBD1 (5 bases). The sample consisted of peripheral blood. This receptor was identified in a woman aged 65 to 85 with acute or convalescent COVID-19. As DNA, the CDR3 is TGTGCCAGCAGCCGAGGGGAGGGTTATGGCTACACCTTC. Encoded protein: CASSRGEGYGYTF.